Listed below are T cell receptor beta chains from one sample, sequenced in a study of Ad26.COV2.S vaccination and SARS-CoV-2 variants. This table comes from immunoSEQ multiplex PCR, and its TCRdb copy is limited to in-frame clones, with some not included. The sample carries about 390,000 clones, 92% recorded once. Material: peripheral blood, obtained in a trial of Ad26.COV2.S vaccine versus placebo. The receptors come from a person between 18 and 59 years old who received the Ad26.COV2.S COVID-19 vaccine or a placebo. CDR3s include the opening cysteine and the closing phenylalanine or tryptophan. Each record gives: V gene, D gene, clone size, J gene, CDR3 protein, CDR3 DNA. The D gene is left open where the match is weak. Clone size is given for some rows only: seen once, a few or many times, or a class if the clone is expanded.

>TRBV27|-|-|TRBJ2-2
CASSLQVTNTGELFF
TGTGCCAGCAGCCTACAGGTTACAAACACCGGGGAGCTGTTTTTT
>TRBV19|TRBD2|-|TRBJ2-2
CASPGGNTGELFF
TGTGCCAGTCCGGGGGGGAACACCGGGGAGCTGTTTTTT
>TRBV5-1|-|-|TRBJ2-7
CASSFSQGLSIPYEQYF
TGCGCCAGCAGCTTCTCCCAGGGTCTATCGATACCCTACGAGCAGTACTTC
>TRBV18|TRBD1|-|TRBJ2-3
CASSPGTGGADTQYF
TGTGCCAGCTCACCCGGGACAGGGGGCGCAGATACGCAGTATTTT
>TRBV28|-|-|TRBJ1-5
CASRTSGEPQHF
TGTGCCAGCAGAACCTCAGGAGAGCCCCAGCATTTT
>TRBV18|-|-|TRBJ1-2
CASSPRGANYGYTF
TGTGCCAGCTCACCTCGCGGGGCCAACTATGGCTACACCTTC
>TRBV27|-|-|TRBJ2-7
CASSSSGREQYF
TGTGCCAGCAGTTCCAGTGGACGCGAGCAGTACTTC
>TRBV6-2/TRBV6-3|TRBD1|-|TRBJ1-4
CASSWGQSTNEKLFF
TGTGCCAGCAGTTGGGGACAGTCAACTAATGAAAAACTGTTTTTT
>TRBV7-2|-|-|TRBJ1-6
CASSSQLGASPLHF
TGTGCCAGCAGCTCCCAGTTAGGGGCTTCACCCCTCCACTTT
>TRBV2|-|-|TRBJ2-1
CASSPYNEQFF
TGTGCCAGCAGTCCCTACAATGAGCAGTTCTTC
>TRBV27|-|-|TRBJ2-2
CASSLAGQNTGELFF
TGTGCCAGCAGTTTGGCGGGACAGAACACCGGGGAGCTGTTTTTT
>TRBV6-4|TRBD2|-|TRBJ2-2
CASSDSPVRLAGMNTGELFF
TGTGCCAGCAGTGACTCCCCCGTTCGGCTAGCGGGGATGAACACCGGGGAGCTGTTTTTT
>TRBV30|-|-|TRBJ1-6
CAWSAGSYNSPLHF
TGTGCCTGGTCGGCGGGCTCCTATAATTCACCCCTCCACTTT
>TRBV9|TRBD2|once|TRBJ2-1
CASSVGTSGGYNEQFF
TGTGCCAGCAGCGTCGGGACTAGCGGGGGTTACAATGAGCAGTTCTTC
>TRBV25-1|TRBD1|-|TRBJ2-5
CASSEAGTDSGAQYF
TGTGCCAGCAGTGAGGCCGGGACAGACTCCGGTGCCCAGTACTTC
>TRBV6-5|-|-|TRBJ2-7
CASTPTRGSYEQYF
TGTGCCAGCACCCCTACTAGGGGGTCCTACGAGCAGTACTTC
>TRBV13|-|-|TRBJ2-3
CASSLGGPSTDTQYF
TGTGCCAGCAGCTTGGGCGGGCCGAGCACAGATACGCAGTATTTT
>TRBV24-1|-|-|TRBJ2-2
CATSRQSGSGELFF
TGTGCCACCAGTCGACAATCCGGCTCCGGGGAGCTGTTTTTT
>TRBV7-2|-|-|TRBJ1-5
CASSLAGVYSNQPQHF
TGTGCCAGCAGCTTAGCAGGAGTATATAGCAATCAGCCCCAGCATTTT
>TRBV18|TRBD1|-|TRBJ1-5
CASSPRGTANQPQHF
TGTGCCAGCTCACCACGCGGGACAGCGAATCAGCCCCAGCATTTT
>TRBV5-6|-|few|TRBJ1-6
CASSSPGDTGRNSPLHF
TGTGCCAGCAGCTCTCCCGGAGACACAGGGAGGAATTCACCCCTCCACTTT